Shown below are 26 T cell receptor beta chains from a single sample sequenced in a study of cytomegalovirus exposure and HLA in healthy donors. In the PCR, 60 Vbeta and 13 Jbeta primers were used. Some clones are missing from TCRdb's copy, which holds only in-frame ones; the method was immunoSEQ multiplex PCR. The sample holds 100,000 to 120,000 clones, approximately 78% seen once. Source material: PBMCs. The receptor source for this set is a woman younger than 45 in good health and CMV-seronegative.

The chain carries TRBV30 and TRBJ2-7; perhaps TRBD1 as D (5 bases). Germline V lookup: CDR1 GTSNPN, CDR2 SVGIG (reference sequence). Trimming removed 0 bases from V and 4 bases from J, with 10 bases in between. CDR3 length equals 13 residues. CDR3 amino acids: CAWSVSGIYEQYF. The CDR3 DNA reads TGTGCCTGGAGTGTATCAGGGATTTACGAGCAGTACTTC.

The CDR3 sequence: CASSPVDSPVSGGRNTIYF. DNA for the CDR3: TGCGCCAGCAGCCCGGTTGATAGCCCGGTTTCCGGGGGTAGGAACACCATATATTTT. The rearrangement joins TRBV4-1 to TRBJ1-3, with D tentatively TRBD1 (5 bases). The CDR3 is made up of 19 amino acids. The ends were cut back, 4 bases at V and 7 bases at J, with 29 bases in the middle. Per the germline V gene, CDR1 is MGHRA and CDR2 is YSYEKL.

The genes are TRBV18 and TRBJ2-3; 12 positions match TRBD2. The CDR3 covers 17 residues. Germline values: CDR1 KGHSH, CDR2 LQKENI. The J segment lost 0 bases and the V segment lost 3 bases, leaving 4 bases of the junction unmatched. In DNA form, the CDR3 reads TGTGCCAGCTCACCGATACTAGCGGGAGGAAGCACAGATACGCAGTATTTT. Its protein product is CASSPILAGGSTDTQYF.

This rearrangement joins TRBV7-2 to TRBJ1-3; D remains unclear. Trimming took off 4 bases at V and 0 bases at J, with 10 bases between the two ends. The CDR3 extends over 15 amino acids. Per the germline V gene, CDR1 is SGHTA and CDR2 is FQGNSA. CDR3 nucleotides: TGTGCCAGCAGCTCTTGGGCCCACTCTGGAAACACCATATATTTT. It specifies CASSSWAHSGNTIYF.

The J gene is TRBJ2-1, the V gene TRBV14; 10 nucleotides agree with TRBD2. Germline CDR1 and CDR2: SGHDN and FVKESK. The length of the CDR3 is 16 residues. Unmatched junction bases numbered 3, after V lost 4 bases and J lost 0 bases. CDR3 nucleotides: TGTGCCAGCAGCCCTGAGCGGGGGGGCTCCTACAATGAGCAGTTCTTC. Its protein is CASSPERGGSYNEQFF.

The chain links TRBV30 to TRBJ1-3; D call uncertain. V gave up 3 bases and J gave up 7 bases, with 13 bases separating them. CDR1 and CDR2 from the germline V gene are GTSNPN and SVGIG (reference sequence). The CDR3 loop spans 13 amino acids. The CDR3 DNA is TGTGCCTGGAGAAGTGAGAGGTGGAACACCATATATTTT. Amino acid sequence: CAWRSERWNTIYF.

The chain recombines TRBV13 with TRBJ2-3; the match to TRBD2 covers 7 bases. The junction had 8 bases not matched to a gene; V was cut back by 5 bases and J by 0 bases. CDR3 length: 16 residues. CDR1 and CDR2 from the germline V gene are PRHDT and FYEKMQ (reference sequence). As DNA, the CDR3 is TGTGCCAGCAGCCGGTTGCTAGCGGCTAGCACAGATACGCAGTATTTT. This encodes CASSRLLAASTDTQYF.

In this sample, this clone turned up once. The rearrangement links TRBV19 to TRBJ2-5; 7 positions agree with TRBD1. The ends lost 3 bases at V and 6 bases at J; junction bases unmatched: 4. The CDR3 is made up of 13 amino acids. Germline-derived CDR1 and CDR2 are LNHDA and SQIVND (reference sequence). The CDR3: CASSMDRRKTQYF. The CDR3 DNA sequence: TGTGCCAGTAGTATGGACAGGAGGAAGACCCAGTACTTC.

This chain links TRBV18 with TRBJ1-1; no clear D gene. Per the germline V gene, CDR1 is KGHSH and CDR2 is LQKENI. Trimming removed 5 bases at V and 4 bases at J, with 17 bases between. The CDR3 covers 15 residues. The CDR3 loop is CASSSGTRLITEAFF. For the CDR3, the DNA is TGTGCCAGCTCATCTGGTACACGACTGATCACTGAAGCTTTCTTT.

The gene calls are TRBV6-5 and TRBJ1-2; 10 bases fit TRBD1. V shed 10 bases and J 7 bases; nucleotides not matched to a gene: 9. The CDR3 sequence is 13 residues long. Germline lookup yields CDR1 MNHEY and CDR2 SVGAGI. DNA for the CDR3: TGTGCCATTAAGGGGACAGGGGATTTTGGCTACACCTTC. This sequence encodes CAIKGTGDFGYTF.

The chain is built from TRBV4-1 and TRBJ2-7; maybe TRBD2 (6 bases). CDR1 and CDR2 (germline): MGHRA, YSYEKL. The CDR3 is 15 amino acids. V lost 3 bases and J lost 10, with 22 bases in between. The CDR3 nucleotides are TGCGCCAGCAGCCAGGGGTTGGGGACTGTGGCGGGACAGTACTTC. It is translated as CASSQGLGTVAGQYF.

This rearrangement joins TRBV18 to TRBJ2-1; 8 bases line up with TRBD2. CDR1 KGHSH and CDR2 LQKENI come from the germline V gene. The CDR3 spans 15 residues. J was trimmed by 4 bases and V by 1 base; bases with no gene match: 3. The DNA of the CDR3 is TGTGCCAGCTCACCACGTAGCGGGGATTACAATGAGCAGTTCTTC. This translates into CASSPRSGDYNEQFF.

This rearrangement joins TRBV5-8 to TRBJ2-7; no definite D call. This CDR3 spans 16 amino acids. Per germline, CDR1 SGHTS and CDR2 YDEGEE. Trimming cost V 2 bases and J 4 bases, with 19 bases left between them. The CDR3 here is CASSLGTPRLFYEQYF. The CDR3 bases are TGTGCCAGCAGCTTAGGCACACCGAGGCTATTTTACGAGCAGTACTTC. Using reference TRBV5-8 and TRBJ2-7 for the parts outside the CDR3, the full variable domain is EAGVTQSPTHLIKTRGQQATLRCSPISGHTSVYWYQQALGLGLQFLLWYDEGEERNRGNFPPRFSGRQFPNYSSELNVNALELEDSALYLCASSLGTPRLFYEQYFGPGTRLTVT.

The chain recombines TRBV27 with TRBJ1-1, with 11 bases that match TRBD1. Germline V gene data show CDR1 as MNHEY and CDR2 as SMNVEV (reference sequence). Trimming cost V 8 bases and J 6 bases; bases outside gene matches: 5. The CDR3 loop spans 13 amino acids. This chain's CDR3 is CASRDRGDSEAFF. The CDR3 nucleotides are TGTGCCAGCCGGGACAGGGGGGACTCTGAAGCTTTCTTT.

This clone was observed a handful of times. The sample has other DNA sequences that encode this CDR3 too. This chain uses TRBV4-1 with TRBJ1-1; TRBD1 matches 8 bases. The CDR3 is made up of 14 amino acids. V dropped 3 bases and J dropped 4; count of bases not matched to a gene: 4. Germline-derived CDR1 and CDR2 are MGHRA and YSYEKL. The CDR3 DNA reads as TGCGCCAGCAGCCAGGACAGGGTGGGCACTGAAGCTTTCTTT. Its protein is CASSQDRVGTEAFF.

The V and J genes are TRBV4-3 and TRBJ1-1; D possibly corresponds to TRBD1 (5 bases). The germline V gene encodes CDR1 LGHNA and CDR2 YSLEER. The germline V and J ends were trimmed by 5 bases and 11 bases, with 21 bases remaining between them. The CDR3 is 14 residues long. CDR3 sequence: CASSLSGTGDGAFF. The CDR3 bases are TGCGCCAGCAGCTTATCCGGGACGGGGGACGGGGCTTTCTTT.

The chain has TRBV6-5 and TRBJ2-3; 9 positions agree with TRBD2. The CDR3 contains 16 residues. J gave up 5 bases and V 0 bases, and 6 bases lay outside the gene matches. Germline V lookup: CDR1 MNHEY, CDR2 SVGAGI. Here the CDR3 reads CASSYSAVAGEDTQYF. The CDR3 DNA reads as TGTGCCAGCAGTTACTCGGCAGTAGCGGGGGAAGATACGCAGTATTTT.

The chain joins TRBV7-8 to TRBJ1-2, with 7 bases that match TRBD1. CDR1 SGHVS and CDR2 FQNEAQ come from the germline V gene. The CDR3 consists of 17 residues. The ends lost 5 bases at V and 4 bases at J; junction bases unmatched: 16. The CDR3 DNA is TGTGCCAGCAGCCCGCCCGTCACAGGGGCCCGAGGCTATGGCTACACCTTC. Its protein is CASSPPVTGARGYGYTF.

V is TRBV19 and J is TRBJ2-3, with 9 bases that match TRBD2. The CDR3 loop spans 14 amino acids. CDR1 and CDR2 (germline): LNHDA, SQIVND (reference sequence). With V trimmed by 2 bases and J by 6 bases, 3 bases remained unmatched. DNA of the CDR3: TGTGCCAGTAGTATAAGCGGGGGGACCGATACGCAGTATTTT. It codes for CASSISGGTDTQYF.

The V call is TRBV4-1, the J call TRBJ1-1, with TRBD1 as a possible D gene (6 bases). The CDR3 is 15 residues long. Germline V gene sequence: CDR1 MGHRA, CDR2 YSYEKL. V was clipped by 1 base and J by 4 bases, with 13 bases between them. CDR3: CASSQVTGPATEAFF. Here the CDR3 DNA reads TGCGCCAGCAGCCAAGTAACAGGGCCTGCCACTGAAGCTTTCTTT.

The chain has TRBV19 and TRBJ1-1; D is possibly TRBD1 (6 bases). The CDR3 has 14 residues. The germline gives CDR1 LNHDA, CDR2 SQIVND (reference sequence). With 6 bases removed from V and 11 bases from J, the gap between germline ends came to 22 bases. CDR3 sequence: CASRRQDGLSDAFF. DNA of the CDR3: TGTGCCAGTAGGCGACAGGATGGCCTTTCGGATGCTTTCTTT.

The V call is TRBV28, the J call TRBJ2-7; 7 nucleotides match TRBD1. The CDR3 runs 14 residues. Trimming at V came to 5 bases and at J to 3 bases, leaving 7 bases not matched to a gene. Germline CDR1 and CDR2: MDHEN and SYDVKM. For the CDR3, the DNA is TGTGCCAGCAGTACCATCGGGACAGTCTACGAGCAGTACTTC. Protein sequence: CASSTIGTVYEQYF.

The V call is TRBV9, the J call TRBJ2-7; D remains unclear. This CDR3 is 14 amino acids long. The V and J ends lost 0 bases and 2 bases respectively, with 9 bases between them. From germline, CDR1 is SGDLS and CDR2 YYNGEE. CDR3 residues: CASSVEGDTYEQYF. CDR3 nucleotides: TGTGCCAGCAGCGTAGAAGGTGACACCTACGAGCAGTACTTC.

The CDR3 is CASSGQREQFF. In nucleotides, the CDR3 is TGTGCCAGCAGCGGGCAAAGGGAGCAGTTCTTC. This chain uses TRBV5-6 with TRBJ2-1; D not resolved. From germline, CDR1 is SGHDT and CDR2 YYEEEE. V lost 4 bases, J lost 10 bases, and 9 bases lay in between. This CDR3 has 11 residues.

The chain recombines TRBV30 with TRBJ2-3, with TRBD2 identical over 9 bases. J gave up 7 bases and V 3 bases, and 8 bases lay outside the gene matches. The CDR3 is 14 residues long. The germline gives CDR1 GTSNPN, CDR2 SVGIG (reference sequence). CDR3 bases: TGTGCCTGGAGCGAGTGGGCTAGCGGGAATACGCAGTATTTT. It encodes CAWSEWASGNTQYF.

The chain couples TRBV25-1 to TRBJ1-1; 9 bases match TRBD1. The CDR3 sequence is 14 residues long. In germline, CDR1 is MGHDK, CDR2 SYGVNS. Trimming removed 2 bases from V and 4 bases from J; junction bases left unmatched: 2. The CDR3, as DNA: TGTGCCAGCAGTGAAACGACAGGGGGCACTGAAGCTTTCTTT. Translating gives CASSETTGGTEAFF.